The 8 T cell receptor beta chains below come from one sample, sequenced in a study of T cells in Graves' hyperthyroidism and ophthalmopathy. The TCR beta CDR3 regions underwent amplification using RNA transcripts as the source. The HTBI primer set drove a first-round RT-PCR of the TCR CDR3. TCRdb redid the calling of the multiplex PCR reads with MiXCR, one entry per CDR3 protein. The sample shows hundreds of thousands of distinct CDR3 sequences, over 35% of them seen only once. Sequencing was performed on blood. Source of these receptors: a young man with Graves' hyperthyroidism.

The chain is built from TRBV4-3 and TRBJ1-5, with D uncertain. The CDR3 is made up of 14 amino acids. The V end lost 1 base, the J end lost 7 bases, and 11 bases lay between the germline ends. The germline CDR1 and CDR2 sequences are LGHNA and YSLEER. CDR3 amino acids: CASSQGMVGQPQHF. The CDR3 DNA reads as TGCGCCAGCAGCCAAGGGATGGTGGGGCAGCCCCAGCATTTT.

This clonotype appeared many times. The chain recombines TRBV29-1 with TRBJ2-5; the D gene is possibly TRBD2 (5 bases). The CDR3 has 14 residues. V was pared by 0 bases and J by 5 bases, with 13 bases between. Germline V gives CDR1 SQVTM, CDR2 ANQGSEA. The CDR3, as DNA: TGCAGCGTTGAAGACCCCCCCGGGGTGGAGACCCAGTACTTC. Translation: CSVEDPPGVETQYF.

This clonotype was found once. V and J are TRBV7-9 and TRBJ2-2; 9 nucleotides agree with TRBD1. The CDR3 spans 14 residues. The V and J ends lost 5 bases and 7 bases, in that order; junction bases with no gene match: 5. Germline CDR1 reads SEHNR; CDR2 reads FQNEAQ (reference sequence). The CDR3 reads CASSRDRAGGELFF. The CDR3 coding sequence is TGTGCCAGCAGCAGGGACAGGGCCGGCGGGGAGCTGTTTTTT.

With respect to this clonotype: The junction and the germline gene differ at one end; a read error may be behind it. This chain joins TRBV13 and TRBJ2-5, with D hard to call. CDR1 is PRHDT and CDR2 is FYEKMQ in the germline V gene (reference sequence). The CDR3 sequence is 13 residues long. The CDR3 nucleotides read TGCGCCAGCAGCCAAGTTCCCCAAGAGGCCCAGTACTTC. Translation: CASSQVPQEAQYF.

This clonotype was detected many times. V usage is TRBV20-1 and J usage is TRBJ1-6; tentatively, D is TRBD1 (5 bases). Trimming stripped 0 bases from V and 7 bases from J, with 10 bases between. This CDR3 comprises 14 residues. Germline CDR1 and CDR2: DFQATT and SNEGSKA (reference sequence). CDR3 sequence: CSARDPGLNSPLHF. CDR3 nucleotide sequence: TGCAGTGCTAGAGACCCAGGGTTGAATTCACCCCTCCACTTT.

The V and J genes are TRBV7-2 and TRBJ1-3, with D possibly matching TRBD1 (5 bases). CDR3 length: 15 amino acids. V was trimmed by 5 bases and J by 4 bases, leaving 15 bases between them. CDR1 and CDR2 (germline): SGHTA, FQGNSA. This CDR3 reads CASSVAGTHGNTIYF. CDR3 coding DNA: TGTGCCAGCAGCGTTGCGGGGACGCACGGAAACACCATATATTTT.

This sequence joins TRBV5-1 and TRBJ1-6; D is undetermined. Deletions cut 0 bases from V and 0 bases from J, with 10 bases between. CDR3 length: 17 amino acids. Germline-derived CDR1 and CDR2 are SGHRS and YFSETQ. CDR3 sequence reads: CASSLDASSSYNSPLHF. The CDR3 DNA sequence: TGCGCCAGCAGCTTGGATGCGTCCAGCTCCTATAATTCACCCCTCCACTTT.

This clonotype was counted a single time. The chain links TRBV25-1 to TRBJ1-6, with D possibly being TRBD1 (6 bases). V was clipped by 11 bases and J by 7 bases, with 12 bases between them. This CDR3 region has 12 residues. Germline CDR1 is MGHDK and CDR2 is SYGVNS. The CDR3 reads CARQAPNSPLHF. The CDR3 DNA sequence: TGTGCCCGACAGGCACCCAATTCACCCCTCCACTTT.